This TCR beta chain appears in the sequencing data of a study of vaccination and CD4 T cells after COVID-19. Background on the study: Investigators stimulated cells with overlapping spike peptides drawn from SARS-CoV-2, HCoV-NL63, HCoV-OC43 and HCoV-229E.

Remarks on this clonotype: Its antigen is undetermined.

Cultured CD4+ T cell DNA was sequenced using the Oncomine TCR Beta short-read assay. TCRdb reprocessed the PCR reads via MiXCR and lists one record per CDR3 protein. Of around 3,700 distinct CDR3 sequences in the sample, more than 20% were seen once. This sample's treatment: roughly 11-day PBMC culture with coronavirus spike peptide pools or control peptides (ViraFEST assay). Samples of CD4+ T cells were obtained from the unexposed donor before the COVID-19 pandemic (2011-2018). Wells contained roughly 2 million PBMCs each, and these were cultured with around 9.6 IU/ml IL-2 and approximately 9.5 ug/ml peptide pools. The germline gives CDR1 MRHNA, CDR2 SNTAGT. The V segment lost 5 bases and the J segment 2 bases; nucleotides outside the gene matches: 3. This CDR3 comprises 15 residues. The study, taken as a whole, reports: Median reactive clonotypes, those recognizing SARS-CoV-2, rose from roughly 19 to 38, not significantly. Only post-vaccination samples contained a median 86.3% of the reactive clones in convalescent patients.

The source of this sequence is a human donor in good health. The chain links TRBV6-4 to TRBJ1-5, with 10 bases identical to TRBD1. The sequencing input was CD4+ T cells from blood, cultured in vitro. This CDR3 is CASSPGTGGNQPQHF. The CDR3 nucleotides read TGTGCCAGCAGTCCCGGGACAGGGGGCAATCAGCCCCAGCATTTT.